Following are 16 T cell receptor beta chains from one sample sequenced in a study of naive and memory T cell subsets. Study-level points and caveats: A few larger clonotypes appeared in naive repertoires, especially CD8, possibly memory cells re-expressing CD45RA.

Their antigens are not known. Both TRBC1 and TRBC2 were covered by a beta constant-region primer of two equimolar oligonucleotides. Ligated cDNA was amplified by four rounds of PCR with nested alpha and beta constant-region primers and SP2. TCRdb re-called the UMI-ligation and nested PCR reads with MiXCR, one entry per CDR3 protein. Found here are over 130,000 distinct CDR3 sequences, approximately 18% of them singletons; the top ten hold 0.6% to 0.8%. The sample consisted of naive CD8+ T cells from blood. These receptors came from a human donor in good health.

The sample holds a few counts of this clonotype. The J gene is TRBJ2-5, the V gene TRBV2, with 7 bases that match TRBD2. The CDR3 totals 12 residues. The germline gives CDR1 SNHLY, CDR2 FYNNEI. V lost 11 bases to trimming and J lost 1 base; unmatched junction nucleotides: 4. CDR3 in amino acids: CAGGGTQETQYF. In DNA, the CDR3 is TGTGCCGGCGGGGGAACCCAAGAGACCCAGTACTTC.

This chain connects TRBV28 to TRBJ1-5; TRBD1 aligns across 8 bases. Trimming cost V 7 bases and J 0 bases; bases outside gene matches: 8. The CDR3 extends over 16 amino acids. The germline gives CDR1 MDHEN, CDR2 SYDVKM. The CDR3 spells CASTWTGTYSNQPQHF. CDR3 DNA: TGTGCCAGCACCTGGACAGGGACGTATAGCAATCAGCCCCAGCATTTT.

The chain uses TRBV7-9 and TRBJ2-1; the match to TRBD2 covers 10 bases. Germline CDR1 is SEHNR and CDR2 is FQNEAQ (reference sequence). This CDR3 is 15 amino acids long. The V gene end was trimmed by 5 bases and the J gene end by 8 bases; junction bases not matched to a gene: 9. The CDR3 DNA sequence: TGTGCCAGCAGCGCAACTAGCGGGATAACGTATGAGCAGTTCTTC. Translating it yields CASSATSGITYEQFF. Combining the CDR3 with reference TRBV7-9 and TRBJ2-1 gives the whole variable domain DTGVSQNPRHKITKRGQNVTFRCDPISEHNRLYWYRQTLGQGPEFLTYFQNEAQLEKSRLLSDRFSAERPKGSFSTLEIQRTEQGDSAMYLCASSATSGITYEQFFGPGTRLTVL.

V is TRBV19 and J is TRBJ2-1, with TRBD2 matching 10 bases. The trim removed 8 bases at V and 6 bases at J, leaving 10 bases unmatched. The CDR3 length is 15 residues. Germline CDR1 and CDR2: LNHDA and SQIVND (reference sequence). CDR3 nucleotide sequence: TGTGCCAGTTCGACCGGGACTAGCGAACCCAATGAGCAGTTCTTC. It yields the protein CASSTGTSEPNEQFF.

The chain links TRBV28 to TRBJ1-3, with 7 positions matching TRBD1. Trimming took 8 bases from V and 4 from J; bases not matched to a gene: 8. This CDR3 spans 14 amino acids. The V gene's germline CDR1 is MDHEN and CDR2 SYDVKM. The CDR3 sequence: CASGKTGRGNTIYF. The CDR3 nucleotides are TGTGCCAGCGGGAAGACAGGGAGAGGAAACACCATATATTTT.

In its sample, this clonotype was seen a few times. The J gene is TRBJ1-2, the V gene TRBV28, with 9 bases matching TRBD1. V lost 4 bases, J lost 3 bases, and 15 bases stayed unmatched. The germline CDR1 and CDR2 sequences are MDHEN and SYDVKM. The CDR3 totals 18 residues. Here the CDR3 reads CASSSPTQLTGGHYGYTF. As DNA, the CDR3 is TGTGCCAGCAGTTCCCCAACTCAGCTGACAGGGGGTCACTATGGCTACACCTTC.

The chain recombines TRBV9 with TRBJ2-2, with TRBD1 identical over 9 bases. CDR3 length equals 16 residues. Germline trimming cut 5 bases from V and 6 bases from J; bases unmatched to any gene: 11. CDR1 and CDR2 from the germline V gene are SGDLS and YYNGEE. The CDR3 loop reads CASSQGGTGFPGELFF. DNA for the CDR3: TGTGCCAGCAGTCAAGGGGGGACAGGGTTTCCCGGGGAGCTGTTTTTT. The whole variable domain, remainder taken from reference TRBV9 and TRBJ2-2, is DSGVTQTPKHLITATGQRVTLRCSPRSGDLSVYWYQQSLDQGLQFLIQYYNGEERAKGNILERFSAQQFPDLHSELNLSSLELGDSALYFCASSQGGTGFPGELFFGEGSRLTVL.

This clonotype was counted between two and nine times. The chain employs TRBV12-3 or TRBV12-4 and TRBJ2-5, with D unresolved. The V and J ends lost 3 bases and 1 base respectively, with 9 bases between them. This CDR3 spans 14 amino acids. DNA for the CDR3: TGTGCCAGCAGTTTCTTGGCGGCCCAAGAGACCCAGTACTTC. Its translation is CASSFLAAQETQYF.

V usage is TRBV30 and J usage is TRBJ2-7, with D possibly being TRBD1 or TRBD2 (6 bases each). Trimming shortened V by 1 base and J by 1 base, and 8 bases separated the two germline ends. CDR1 is GTSNPN, CDR2 SVGIG, per germline (reference sequence). This CDR3 region has 13 residues. CDR3 sequence: CAWSEGGSYEQYF. CDR3 DNA sequence: TGTGCCTGGAGTGAGGGGGGTTCCTACGAGCAGTACTTC. The full variable domain, rest sourced from reference TRBV30 and TRBJ2-7, is SQTIHQWPATLVQPVGSPLSLECTVEGTSNPNLYWYRQAAGRGLQLLFYSVGIGQISSEVPQNLSASRPQDRQFILSSKKLLLSDSGFYLCAWSEGGSYEQYFGPGTRLTVT.

The chain uses TRBV7-8 and TRBJ2-2, with a weak D call TRBD2 (5 bases). V dropped 5 bases and J dropped 6 bases, with 10 bases sitting between them. Germline CDR1 reads SGHVS; CDR2 reads FQNEAQ. CDR3 size: 13 residues. CDR3 in DNA: TGTGCCAGCAGCCCGTGGAGGCCCGGGGAGCTGTTTTTT. Its translation is CASSPWRPGELFF.

Notes on this clonotype: Without the conserved terminal phenylalanine or tryptophan, this CDR3 likely stems from a read error. The rearrangement joins TRBV27 to TRBJ1-5; TRBD1 matches at 7 bases. This CDR3 is 14 amino acids long. Germline CDR1 and CDR2: MNHEY and SMNVEV (reference sequence). J was trimmed by 4 bases and V by 3 bases; bases with no gene match: 3. The CDR3 region has the DNA TGTGCCAGCAGTTTCGGGACAGATAATCAGCCCCAGCATCTT. Translated, it gives CASSFGTDNQPQHL.

This clonotype was picked up a small number of times. The chain joins TRBV27 to TRBJ2-7; maybe TRBD1 (6 bases). This CDR3 contains 14 residues. V lost 2 bases and J lost 6, with 14 bases in between. The V gene's germline CDR1 is MNHEY and CDR2 SMNVEV (reference sequence). In nucleotides, the CDR3 is TGTGCCAGCAGTTTAGGGCCGGGACACATCGAGCAGTACTTC. Its protein product is CASSLGPGHIEQYF.

The chain is built from TRBV20-1 and TRBJ2-7, with 8 bases matching TRBD1. Germline CDR1 reads DFQATT; CDR2 reads SNEGSKA (reference sequence). The CDR3 loop spans 14 amino acids. V shed 0 bases, J shed 2 bases, and the junction held 3 bases outside the gene matches. CDR3: CSARDVDRAYEQYF. The CDR3 DNA follows: TGCAGTGCTAGAGATGTGGACAGGGCCTACGAGCAGTACTTC.

This clonotype was recorded a few times. The chain joins TRBV3-1 to TRBJ2-7, with TRBD2 identical over 10 bases. Germline values: CDR1 LGHDT, CDR2 YNNKEL (reference sequence). V shed 4 bases, J shed 4 bases, and the junction held 16 bases outside the gene matches. There are 18 residues in the CDR3. In DNA, the CDR3 is TGTGCCAGCAGCCCTGAAGTTGGGGCGACTAGCGGGTGGTACGAGCAGTACTTC. Encoded protein: CASSPEVGATSGWYEQYF.

The chain carries TRBV5-6 and TRBJ2-1; TRBD2 might be the D (7 bases). Trimming removed 4 bases at V and 4 bases at J, with 21 bases between. This CDR3 region has 17 residues. Germline V CDR1 and CDR2: SGHDT, YYEEEE. CDR3 amino acids: CASSPGGGTNPYNEQFF. DNA of the CDR3: TGTGCCAGCAGCCCGGGGGGCGGGACTAACCCTTACAATGAGCAGTTCTTC. Combining the CDR3 with reference TRBV5-6 and TRBJ2-1 gives the whole variable domain DAGVTQSPTHLIKTRGQQVTLRCSPKSGHDTVSWYQQALGQGPQFIFQYYEEEERQRGNFPDRFSGHQFPNYSSELNVNALLLGDSALYLCASSPGGGTNPYNEQFFGPGTRLTVL.

A few counts support this clonotype. The chain has TRBV6-2 or TRBV6-3 and TRBJ2-7, with D tentatively TRBD1 (6 bases). Per the germline V gene, CDR1 is MNHEY and CDR2 is SVGEGT. The CDR3 length is 15 residues. Trimming removed 1 base from V and 1 base from J, with 11 bases in between. The CDR3 spells CASSYWVRGSYEQYF. The DNA of the CDR3 is TGTGCCAGCAGTTACTGGGTCAGGGGTTCCTACGAGCAGTACTTC.